This TCR beta chain was identified during a study of T cell responses to AZD1222 COVID-19 vaccine. Using immunoSEQ multiplex PCR, the repertoire was profiled, and TCRdb retains in-frame clones only, with some absent. There are approximately 110,000 clones in the sample; roughly 86% occur only once, and 4.4% lies in the top ten. The CDR3 has 14 residues. Trimming took off 5 bases at V and 0 bases at J, with 8 bases between the two ends. Germline V CDR1 and CDR2: SGHTA, FQGNSA. This chain uses TRBV7-2 with TRBJ1-3; no reliable D call. The sequenced sample was peripheral blood, obtained on day 0 of AZD1222 vaccination. The TCR originated in an adult in good health. The CDR3 spells CASSRSPSGNTIYF. The CDR3 nucleotides are TGTGCCAGCAGCAGGTCCCCCTCTGGAAACACCATATATTTT.